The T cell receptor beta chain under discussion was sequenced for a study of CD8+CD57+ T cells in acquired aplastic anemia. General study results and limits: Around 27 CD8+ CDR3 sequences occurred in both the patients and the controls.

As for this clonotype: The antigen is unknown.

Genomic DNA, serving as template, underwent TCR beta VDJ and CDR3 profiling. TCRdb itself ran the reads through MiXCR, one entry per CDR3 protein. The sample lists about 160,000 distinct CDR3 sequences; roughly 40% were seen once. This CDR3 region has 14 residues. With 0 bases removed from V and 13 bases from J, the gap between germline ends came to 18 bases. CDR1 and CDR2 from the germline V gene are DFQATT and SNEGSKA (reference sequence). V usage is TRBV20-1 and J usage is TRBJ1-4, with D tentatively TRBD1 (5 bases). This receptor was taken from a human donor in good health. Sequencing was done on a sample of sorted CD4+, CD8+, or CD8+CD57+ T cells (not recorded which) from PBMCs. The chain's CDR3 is CSARESGTGSLLFF. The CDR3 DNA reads TGCAGTGCTAGAGAATCGGGGACGGGCAGTTTACTGTTTTTT.